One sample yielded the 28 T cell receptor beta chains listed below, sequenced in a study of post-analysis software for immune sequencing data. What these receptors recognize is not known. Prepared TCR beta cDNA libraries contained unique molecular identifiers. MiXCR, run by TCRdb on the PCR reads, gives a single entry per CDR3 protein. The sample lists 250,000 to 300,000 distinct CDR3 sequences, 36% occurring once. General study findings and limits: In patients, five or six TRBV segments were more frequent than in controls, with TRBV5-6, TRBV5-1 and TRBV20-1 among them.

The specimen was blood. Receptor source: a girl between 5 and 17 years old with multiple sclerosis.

The CDR3 loop reads CASSYGDIQYF. The CDR3 DNA reads as TGTGCCAGCAGTTACGGAGACATTCAGTACTTC. The chain carries TRBV6-5 and TRBJ2-4; D gene uncertain. Trimming stripped 2 bases from V and 8 bases from J, with 4 bases between. This CDR3 has 11 amino acids. Germline CDR1 reads MNHEY; CDR2 reads SVGAGI.

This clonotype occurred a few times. CDR3 region: CASSESGTANTEAFF. CDR3 nucleotides: TGTGCCAGCAGTGAATCCGGGACGGCGAACACTGAAGCTTTCTTT. The gene calls are TRBV25-1 and TRBJ1-1, with D tentatively TRBD1 (5 bases). The CDR3 consists of 15 residues. The ends were cut back, 1 base at V and 1 base at J, with 10 bases in the middle. Germline assignment: CDR1 MGHDK and CDR2 SYGVNS.

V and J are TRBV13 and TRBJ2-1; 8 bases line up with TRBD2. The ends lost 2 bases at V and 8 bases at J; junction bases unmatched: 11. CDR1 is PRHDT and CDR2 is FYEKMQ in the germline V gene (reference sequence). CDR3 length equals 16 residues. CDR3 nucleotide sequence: TGTGCCAGCAGCTTACAGCGGGAGTGGGAAATGGATGAGCAGTTCTTC. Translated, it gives CASSLQREWEMDEQFF.

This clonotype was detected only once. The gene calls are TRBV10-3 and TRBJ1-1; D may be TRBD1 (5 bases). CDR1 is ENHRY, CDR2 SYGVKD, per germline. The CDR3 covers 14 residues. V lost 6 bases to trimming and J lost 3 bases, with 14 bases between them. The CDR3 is CAIRGTSGDTEAFF. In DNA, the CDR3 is TGTGCCATCAGGGGGACGTCAGGAGACACTGAAGCTTTCTTT.

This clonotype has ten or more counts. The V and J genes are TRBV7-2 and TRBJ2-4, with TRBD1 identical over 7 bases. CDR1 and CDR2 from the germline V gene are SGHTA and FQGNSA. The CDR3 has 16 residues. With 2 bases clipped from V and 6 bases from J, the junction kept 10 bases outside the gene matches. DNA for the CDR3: TGTGCCAGCAGCTTAATTTCGACAGGGAAAGGAAACATTCAGTACTTC. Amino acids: CASSLISTGKGNIQYF.

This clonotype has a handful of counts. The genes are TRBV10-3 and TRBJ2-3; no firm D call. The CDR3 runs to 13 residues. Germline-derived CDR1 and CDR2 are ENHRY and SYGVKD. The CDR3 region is CVAGAESTDTQYF. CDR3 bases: TGTGTCGCCGGCGCGGAGAGCACAGATACGCAGTATTTT.

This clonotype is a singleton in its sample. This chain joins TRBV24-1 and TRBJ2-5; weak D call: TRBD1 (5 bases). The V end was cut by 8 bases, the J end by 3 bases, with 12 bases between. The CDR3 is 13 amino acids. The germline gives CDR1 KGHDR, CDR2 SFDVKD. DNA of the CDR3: TGTGCCACCACACCGGGCAGGGAAGAGACCCAGTACTTC. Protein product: CATTPGREETQYF.

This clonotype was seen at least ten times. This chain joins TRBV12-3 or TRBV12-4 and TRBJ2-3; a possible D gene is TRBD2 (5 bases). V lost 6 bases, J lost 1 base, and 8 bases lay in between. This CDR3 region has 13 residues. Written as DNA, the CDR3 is TGTGCCAGCAGGGTCGGGGGCACAGATACGCAGTATTTT. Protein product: CASRVGGTDTQYF.

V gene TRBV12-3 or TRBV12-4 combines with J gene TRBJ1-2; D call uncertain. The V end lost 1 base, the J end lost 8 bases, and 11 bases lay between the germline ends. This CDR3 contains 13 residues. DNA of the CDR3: TGTGCCAGCAGTTTAGGCAGAAAGGGCGGCTACACCTTC. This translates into CASSLGRKGGYTF.

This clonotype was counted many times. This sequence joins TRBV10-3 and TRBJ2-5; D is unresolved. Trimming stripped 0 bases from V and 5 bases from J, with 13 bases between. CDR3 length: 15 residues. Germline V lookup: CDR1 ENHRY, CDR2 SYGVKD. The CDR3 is CAISESNGPAETQYF. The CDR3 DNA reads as TGTGCCATCAGTGAGTCGAACGGCCCAGCGGAGACCCAGTACTTC.

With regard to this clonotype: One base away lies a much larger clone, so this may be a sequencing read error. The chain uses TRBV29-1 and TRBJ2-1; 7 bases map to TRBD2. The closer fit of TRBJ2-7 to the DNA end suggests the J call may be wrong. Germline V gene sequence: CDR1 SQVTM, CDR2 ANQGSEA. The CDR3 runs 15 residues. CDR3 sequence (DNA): TGCAGCGTTGAAGGTGCCGGCGGGGGATACAATGAGCAGTACTTC. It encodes CSVEGAGGGYNEQYF.

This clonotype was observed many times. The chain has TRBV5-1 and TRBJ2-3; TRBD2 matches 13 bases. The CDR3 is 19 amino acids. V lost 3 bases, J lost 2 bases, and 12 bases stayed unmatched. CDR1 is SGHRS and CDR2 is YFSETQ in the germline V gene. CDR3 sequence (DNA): TGCGCCAGCAGCTCCCGACTAGCGGGGGGACAAACACACACAGATACGCAGTATTTT. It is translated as CASSSRLAGGQTHTDTQYF.

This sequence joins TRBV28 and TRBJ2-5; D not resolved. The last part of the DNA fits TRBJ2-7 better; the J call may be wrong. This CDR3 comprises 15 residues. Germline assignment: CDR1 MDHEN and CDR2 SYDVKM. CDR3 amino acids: CASSAPLHPGPEQYF. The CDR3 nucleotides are TGTGCCAGCAGTGCCCCGCTTCATCCAGGCCCCGAGCAGTACTTC.

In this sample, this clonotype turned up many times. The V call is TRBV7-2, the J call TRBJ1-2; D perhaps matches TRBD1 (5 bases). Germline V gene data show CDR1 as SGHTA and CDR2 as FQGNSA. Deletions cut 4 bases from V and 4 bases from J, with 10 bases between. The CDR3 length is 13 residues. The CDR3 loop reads CASSSGTSYGYTF. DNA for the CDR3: TGTGCCAGCAGCTCAGGGACTAGCTATGGCTACACCTTC.

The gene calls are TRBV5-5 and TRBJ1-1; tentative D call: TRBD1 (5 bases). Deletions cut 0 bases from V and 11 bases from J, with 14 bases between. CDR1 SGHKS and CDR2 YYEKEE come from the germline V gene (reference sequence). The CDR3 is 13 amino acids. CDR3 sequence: CASSLGGPAAAFF. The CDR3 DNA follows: TGTGCCAGCAGCTTGGGGGGACCCGCGGCGGCTTTCTTT.

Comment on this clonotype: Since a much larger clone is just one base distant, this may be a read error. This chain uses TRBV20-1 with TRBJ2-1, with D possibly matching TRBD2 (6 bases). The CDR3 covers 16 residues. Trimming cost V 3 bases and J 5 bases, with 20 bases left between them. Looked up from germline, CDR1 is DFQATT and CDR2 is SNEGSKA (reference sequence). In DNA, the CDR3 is TGCAGTGCTAGTCCCCAGAGGAGGGCAACGGACAATGAGCAGTTCTTC. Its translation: CSASPQRRATDNEQFF.

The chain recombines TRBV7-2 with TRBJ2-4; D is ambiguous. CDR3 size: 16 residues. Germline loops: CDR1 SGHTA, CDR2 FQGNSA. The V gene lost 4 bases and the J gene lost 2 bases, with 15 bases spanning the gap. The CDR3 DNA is TGTGCCAGCAGCTCCGGCGCTCGGACCTCCAAAAACATTCAGTACTTC. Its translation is CASSSGARTSKNIQYF.

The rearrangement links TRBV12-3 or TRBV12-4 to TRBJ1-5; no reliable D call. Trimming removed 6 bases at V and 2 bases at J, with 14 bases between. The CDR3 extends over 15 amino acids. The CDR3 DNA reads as TGTGCCAGCAGCGACTTGGCTCTCGGCAATCAGCCCCAGCATTTT. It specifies CASSDLALGNQPQHF.

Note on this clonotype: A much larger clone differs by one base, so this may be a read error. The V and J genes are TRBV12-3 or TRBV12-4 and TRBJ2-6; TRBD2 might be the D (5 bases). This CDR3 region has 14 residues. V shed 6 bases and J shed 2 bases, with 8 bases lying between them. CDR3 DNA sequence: TGTGCCAGCAGACACGGGACTGGGGCCAACGTCCTGACTTTC. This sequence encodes CASRHGTGANVLTF.

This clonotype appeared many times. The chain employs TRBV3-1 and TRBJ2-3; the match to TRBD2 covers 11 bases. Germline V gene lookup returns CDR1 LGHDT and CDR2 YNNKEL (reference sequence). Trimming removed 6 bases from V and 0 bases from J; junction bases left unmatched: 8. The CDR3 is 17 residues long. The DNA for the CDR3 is TGTGCCAGCAGGAATAGCGGGAGGGGCCTTAGCACAGATACGCAGTATTTT. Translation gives CASRNSGRGLSTDTQYF.

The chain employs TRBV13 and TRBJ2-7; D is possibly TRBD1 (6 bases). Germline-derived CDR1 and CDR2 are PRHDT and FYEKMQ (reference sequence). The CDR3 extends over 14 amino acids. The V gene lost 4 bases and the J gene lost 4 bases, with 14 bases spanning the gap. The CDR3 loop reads CASSSRDKAYEQYF. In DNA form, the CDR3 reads TGTGCCAGCAGCTCCAGGGACAAGGCTTACGAGCAGTACTTC.

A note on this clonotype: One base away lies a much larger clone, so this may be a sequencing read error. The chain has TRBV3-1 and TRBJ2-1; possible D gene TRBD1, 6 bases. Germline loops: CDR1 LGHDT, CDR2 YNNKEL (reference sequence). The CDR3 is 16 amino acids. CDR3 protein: CACSQDTGTTYNEQFF. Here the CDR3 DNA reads TGTGCCTGCAGCCAAGATACAGGGACGACCTACAATGAGCAGTTCTTC.

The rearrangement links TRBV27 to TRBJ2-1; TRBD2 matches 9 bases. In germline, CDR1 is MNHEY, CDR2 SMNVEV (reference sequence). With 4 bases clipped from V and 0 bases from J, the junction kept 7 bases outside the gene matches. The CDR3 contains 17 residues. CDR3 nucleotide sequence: TGTGCCAGCAGTTCGCAGACTAGCGGAGGCTCCTACAATGAGCAGTTCTTC. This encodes CASSSQTSGGSYNEQFF.

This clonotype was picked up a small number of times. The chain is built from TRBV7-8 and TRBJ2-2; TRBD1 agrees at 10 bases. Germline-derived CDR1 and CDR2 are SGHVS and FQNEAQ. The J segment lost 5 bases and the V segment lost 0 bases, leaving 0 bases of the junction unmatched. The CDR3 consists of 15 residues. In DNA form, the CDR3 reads TGTGCCAGCAGCTTAGCGGGACAGGGGACCGGGGAGCTGTTTTTT. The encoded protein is CASSLAGQGTGELFF.

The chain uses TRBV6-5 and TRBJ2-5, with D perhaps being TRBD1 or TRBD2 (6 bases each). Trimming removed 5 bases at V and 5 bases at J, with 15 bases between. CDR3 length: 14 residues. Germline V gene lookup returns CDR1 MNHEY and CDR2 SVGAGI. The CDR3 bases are TGTGCCAGCAGTGCACAGGGTCGGGAGGAGACCCAGTACTTC. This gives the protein CASSAQGREETQYF.

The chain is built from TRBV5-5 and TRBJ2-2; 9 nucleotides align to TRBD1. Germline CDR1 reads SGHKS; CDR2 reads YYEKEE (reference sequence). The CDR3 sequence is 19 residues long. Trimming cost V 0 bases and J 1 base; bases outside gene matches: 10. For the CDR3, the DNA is TGTGCCAGCAGCTTGGCCCCGGGACAGGGAGTGATGAACACCGGGGAGCTGTTTTTT. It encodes CASSLAPGQGVMNTGELFF.

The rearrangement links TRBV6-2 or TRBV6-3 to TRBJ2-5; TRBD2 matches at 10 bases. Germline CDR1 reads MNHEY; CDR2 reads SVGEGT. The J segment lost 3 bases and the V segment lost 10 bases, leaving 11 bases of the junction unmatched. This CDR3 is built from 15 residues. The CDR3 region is CATGSGTSVKETQYF. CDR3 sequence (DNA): TGTGCCACCGGTTCCGGGACTAGCGTGAAAGAGACCCAGTACTTC.

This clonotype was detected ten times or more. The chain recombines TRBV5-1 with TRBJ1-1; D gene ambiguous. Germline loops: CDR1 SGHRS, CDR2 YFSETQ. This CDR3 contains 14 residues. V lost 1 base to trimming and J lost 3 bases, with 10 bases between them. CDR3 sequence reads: CASSLRREDTEAFF. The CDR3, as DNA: TGCGCCAGCAGCTTGAGAAGGGAGGACACTGAAGCTTTCTTT.